These T cell receptor beta chains were read from a single sample in a study of T cell responses to AZD1222 COVID-19 vaccine. The repertoire was sequenced with immunoSEQ multiplex PCR; TCRdb's copy has only in-frame clones and lacks some. The sample shows fewer than 200,000 clones, 90% to 95% of them seen only once. The specimen was peripheral blood, collected 28 days after the second dose of the MenACWY control vaccine. The receptors were sampled from an adult who received the MenACWY meningococcal vaccine as a control. Each CDR3 is given with its conserved first and last residue. The D gene is left open where the match is weak. The size field is filled for only some rows; it gives once, few, many or a size class.

TRBJ1-2 | - | - | TRBV6-1 | TGTGCCAGCCACCTCTTGGGCCTTAACTATGGCTACACCTTC | CASHLLGLNYGYTF
TRBJ1-1 | - | TRBD1 | TRBV4-1 | TGCGCCAGCAGCCCTGAGACAGCCCACAGGGGTGCTTTCTTT | CASSPETAHRGAFF
TRBJ2-2 | - | - | TRBV30 | TGTGCCTGGATGGGCCTTAACACCGGGGAGCTGTTTTTT | CAWMGLNTGELFF
TRBJ2-2 | - | TRBD2 | TRBV18 | TGTGCCAGCTCACCTCGCCCGGGACTAGGACTAAACACCGGGGAGCTGTTTTTT | CASSPRPGLGLNTGELFF
TRBJ1-1 | once | - | TRBV5-1 | TGCGCCAGCAGCTCCGGGACGGAGAACACTGAAGCTTTCTTT | CASSSGTENTEAFF
TRBJ2-7 | - | - | TRBV9 | TGTGCCAGCAGCGTAGGGGACGCGAAGGGCTACGAGCAGTACTTC | CASSVGDAKGYEQYF
TRBJ2-1 | - | - | TRBV7-9 | TGTGCCAGCAGTTCCGGGATTGGCTCCTACAATGAGCAGTTCTTC | CASSSGIGSYNEQFF
TRBJ2-3 | - | - | TRBV5-1 | TGCGCCAGCAGCTGGGCAGATACGCAGTATTTT | CASSWADTQYF
TRBJ1-5 | - | - | TRBV7-8 | TGTGCCAGCAGCCCTTTAGTGTCCCCCGGCGTCGAAAGCAATCAGCCCCAGCATTTT | CASSPLVSPGVESNQPQHF
TRBJ2-7 | - | TRBD2 | TRBV7-7 | TGTGCCAGCAGCGCTACTCCGGGACTAGGGACCCACGAGCAGTACTTC | CASSATPGLGTHEQYF
TRBJ1-2 | once | - | TRBV5-5 | TGTGCCAGCAGCAGGGGGGAGAGCGGGCCGAATAACTATGGCTACACCTTC | CASSRGESGPNNYGYTF
TRBJ1-1 | - | - | TRBV2 | TGTGCCAGCAGACGCACCGGGACGGCGAACACTGAAGCTTTCTTT | CASRRTGTANTEAFF
TRBJ2-7 | - | - | TRBV18 | TGTGCCAGCTCAGCACAGGGTCACGAGCAGTACTTC | CASSAQGHEQYF
TRBJ1-1 | - | TRBD1 | TRBV6-5 | TGTGCCAGCAGTTACCTTCAGACAGGGGAGAACACTGAAGCTTTCTTT | CASSYLQTGENTEAFF
TRBJ1-1 | few | - | TRBV6-5 | TGTGCCAGCAGTTACTCATTAGGGAACACTGAAGCTTTCTTT | CASSYSLGNTEAFF
TRBJ1-3 | - | - | TRBV2 | TGTGCCAGCAGTGTGGCCTGGGGAGGAAACACCATATATTTT | CASSVAWGGNTIYF
TRBJ1-5 | - | - | TRBV27 | TGTGCCAGCAGTTTTCAGGGTTATCAGCCCCAGCATTTT | CASSFQGYQPQHF
TRBJ1-5 | once | - | TRBV6-4 | TGTGCCAGCAGTAGAATGAAGGATCAGCCCCAGCATTTT | CASSRMKDQPQHF
TRBJ1-2 | - | - | TRBV5-1 | TGCGCCAGCAGCTTAAGGCAGGGGACCACTTATGGCTACACCTTC | CASSLRQGTTYGYTF
TRBJ1-2 | few | TRBD1 | TRBV28 | TGTGCCAGCAGTGGGACAGGGCGGGGGCTCACCTTC | CASSGTGRGLTF
TRBJ1-3 | - | - | TRBV7-2 | TGTGCCAGCAGCTCCCATACTAGCACAGGGTCTGGAAACACCATATATTTT | CASSSHTSTGSGNTIYF
TRBJ1-2 | once | - | TRBV11-3 | TGTGCCAGCAGCTCTAGCGTTGGCCTTCGGGGCTACACCTTC | CASSSSVGLRGYTF
TRBJ2-1 | - | - | TRBV29-1 | TGCAGCGTTGGTAGGGTCAATGAGCAGTTCTTC | CSVGRVNEQFF
TRBJ2-1 | - | - | TRBV25-1 | TGTGCCAGCAGTCTAGGACACAATGAGCAGTTCTTC | CASSLGHNEQFF
TRBJ1-1 | - | - | TRBV5-8 | TGTGCCAGCAGCTCGACAGGGAACACTGAAGCTTTCTTT | CASSSTGNTEAFF
TRBJ1-5 | - | TRBD1 | TRBV7-2 | TGTGCCAGCAGCTTAGTAGGGGGCGCGGATCAGCCCCAGCATTTT | CASSLVGGADQPQHF
TRBJ1-2 | - | - | TRBV7-2 | TGTGCCAGCAGCGCCGGCGGCCCCTATGGCTACACCTTC | CASSAGGPYGYTF
TRBJ2-7 | - | TRBD1 | TRBV12-3/TRBV12-4 | TGTGCCAGCAGTTACAGGGGGTACGAGCAGTACTTC | CASSYRGYEQYF
TRBJ2-1 | - | - | TRBV20-1 | TGCAGTGCCCCCCAGTCGAATGAGCAGTTCTTC | CSAPQSNEQFF
TRBJ1-2 | - | - | TRBV7-2 | TGTGCCAGCAGCTCGCCACGGATTCAGAGGCCTCCATTCTATGGCTACACCTTC | CASSSPRIQRPPFYGYTF
TRBJ2-1 | - | TRBD1 | TRBV5-5 | TGTGCCAGCAGCTTCACAGGGGGAATGGCCTACAATGAGCAGTTCTTC | CASSFTGGMAYNEQFF
TRBJ1-2 | - | TRBD1 | TRBV9 | TGTGCCAGCAGCGTAGTTTCAGGGGGAGGCTACACCTTC | CASSVVSGGGYTF
TRBJ2-7 | - | TRBD2 | TRBV28 | TGTGCCAGCAGTTTACCCGGGACTAGCGGGAGGACATGGCAGTACTTC | CASSLPGTSGRTWQYF
TRBJ1-1 | - | - | TRBV19 | TGTGCCAGTGGGGGCCATGGGAACACTGAAGCTTTCTTT | CASGGHGNTEAFF
TRBJ2-7 | few | - | TRBV20-1 | TGCAGTGCTAATAAGGTGAACGAGCAGTACTTC | CSANKVNEQYF
TRBJ2-2 | - | - | TRBV2 | TGTGCCAGCTCGATCAAGGGGAGAGGCACCGGGGAGCTGTTTTTT | CASSIKGRGTGELFF
TRBJ1-2 | - | TRBD1 | TRBV28 | TGTGCCAGCAGTACCGGGACAGGGGCCGTGGTGAATGGCTACACCTTC | CASSTGTGAVVNGYTF
TRBJ1-1 | - | TRBD1 | TRBV19 | TGTGCCAGTATGGAGCAGGGGGCTGTGGTTGACACTGAAGCTTTCTTT | CASMEQGAVVDTEAFF
TRBJ2-3 | once | - | TRBV14 | TGTGCCAGCAGCCAAGTCGGACAAGGCACAGATACGCAGTATTTT | CASSQVGQGTDTQYF
TRBJ1-5 | - | TRBD1 | TRBV19 | TGTGCCAGTAGTCCCACAGGGGGCGTAGGTCAGCCCCAGCATTTT | CASSPTGGVGQPQHF
TRBJ2-5 | - | - | TRBV5-1 | TGCGCCAGCAGCTTGGATGTCGGACAGCAAGAGACCCAGTACTTC | CASSLDVGQQETQYF
TRBJ1-5 | - | - | TRBV29-1 | TGCAGCGTTGCGGCTGCCGCGGGCAATCAGCCCCAGCATTTT | CSVAAAAGNQPQHF
TRBJ2-1 | - | - | TRBV18 | TGTGCCAGCTCACCTTTGACCCATCCTGTTGTGGATGAGCAGTTCTTC | CASSPLTHPVVDEQFF
TRBJ1-4 | once | - | TRBV7-6 | TGTGCCAGCAGCCGCGGCCCTTCCGGTAATGAAAAACTGTTTTTT | CASSRGPSGNEKLFF
TRBJ1-4 | - | - | TRBV19 | TGTGCCAGTGGAGGGGAAGGTGGAGAAAAACTGTTTTTT | CASGGEGGEKLFF
TRBJ2-6 | - | - | TRBV5-6 | TGTGCCAGCAGCTTGTCTTATGGAAGTGGGGCCAACGTCCTGACTTTC | CASSLSYGSGANVLTF